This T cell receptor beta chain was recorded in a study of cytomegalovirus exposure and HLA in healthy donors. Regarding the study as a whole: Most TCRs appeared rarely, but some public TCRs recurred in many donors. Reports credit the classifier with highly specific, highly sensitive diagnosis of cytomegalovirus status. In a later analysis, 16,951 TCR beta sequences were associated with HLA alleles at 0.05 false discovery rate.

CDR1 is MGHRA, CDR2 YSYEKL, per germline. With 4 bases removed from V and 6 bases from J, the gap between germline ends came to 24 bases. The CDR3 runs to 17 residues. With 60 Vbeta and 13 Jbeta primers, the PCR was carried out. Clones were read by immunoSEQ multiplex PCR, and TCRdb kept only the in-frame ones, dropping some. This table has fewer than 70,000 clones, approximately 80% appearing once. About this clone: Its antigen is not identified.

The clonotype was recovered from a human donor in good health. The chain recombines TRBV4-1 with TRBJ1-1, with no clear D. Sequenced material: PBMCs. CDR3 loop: CASSPNPMGVLVAEAFF. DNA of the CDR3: TGCGCCAGCAGCCCAAATCCCATGGGCGTACTAGTAGCTGAAGCTTTCTTT.